These 31 T cell receptor beta chains were all obtained from the same sample, sequenced in a study of T cell responses to AZD1222 COVID-19 vaccine. Sequenced by immunoSEQ multiplex PCR; TCRdb stores in-frame clones only, minus some. Of around 140,000 clones in the sample, roughly 90% were seen once. Sequenced material: peripheral blood, taken on day 0 of AZD1222 vaccination. The receptors come from an adult in good health.

V and J are TRBV7-2 and TRBJ1-1; possible D gene TRBD1, 5 bases. V dropped 3 bases and J dropped 2 bases, with 10 bases sitting between them. Germline values: CDR1 SGHTA, CDR2 FQGNSA. The CDR3 runs 14 residues. The CDR3 here is CASSFRGRNTEAFF. The CDR3 nucleotides read TGTGCCAGCAGCTTTAGGGGCAGAAACACTGAAGCTTTCTTT.

The table lists this clone with a count of one. The chain is built from TRBV6-1 and TRBJ1-2, with D perhaps matching TRBD1 (5 bases). This CDR3 contains 14 residues. Germline loops: CDR1 MNHNS, CDR2 SASEGT. Trimming shortened V by 2 bases and J by 4 bases, and 11 bases separated the two germline ends. CDR3 sequence reads: CASSETRGPYGYTF. DNA of the CDR3: TGTGCCAGCAGTGAAACGAGGGGTCCCTATGGCTACACCTTC.

This clone was seen only once. V and J are TRBV7-9 and TRBJ2-7; 8 bases are shared with TRBD2. V lost 5 bases to trimming and J lost 7 bases; unmatched junction nucleotides: 16. The CDR3 is 16 amino acids. Germline CDR1 and CDR2: SEHNR and FQNEAQ (reference sequence). CDR3 in DNA: TGTGCCAGCAGCCCCCGAGCGGGAGCCCCGACAGGAGAGCAGTACTTC. Translation gives CASSPRAGAPTGEQYF.

The chain links TRBV6-4 to TRBJ2-1, with TRBD1 as a possible D gene (6 bases). The CDR3 is 16 residues long. Germline V CDR1 and CDR2: MRHNA, SNTAGT. The V end was cut by 0 bases, the J end by 4 bases, with 13 bases between. The CDR3 here is CASSDSDRNPYNEQFF. CDR3 sequence (DNA): TGTGCCAGCAGTGACTCTGACAGGAACCCTTACAATGAGCAGTTCTTC.

The gene calls are TRBV13 and TRBJ1-3; D is unresolved. Trimming took 5 bases from V and 2 from J, leaving 10 bases between them. This CDR3 is 14 amino acids long. Germline V gene lookup returns CDR1 PRHDT and CDR2 FYEKMQ (reference sequence). The CDR3 DNA follows: TGTGCCAGCAGCCCATTATGGGCTGGAAACACCATATATTTT. Residues: CASSPLWAGNTIYF.

As DNA, the CDR3 is TGTGCCAGCAGCCATGGGGCTAACTATGGCTACACCTTC. It encodes CASSHGANYGYTF. The chain joins TRBV14 to TRBJ1-2, with D uncertain. Trimming pared 3 bases from V and 0 bases from J, leaving 5 bases between. CDR1 SGHDN and CDR2 FVKESK come from the germline V gene. This CDR3 contains 13 residues.

The chain uses TRBV3-1 (or the pseudogene TRBV3-2) and TRBJ2-1; TRBD2 agrees at 10 bases. Germline lookup yields CDR1 LGHDT and CDR2 YNNKEL (reference sequence). The CDR3 totals 17 residues. Trimming at V came to 0 bases and at J to 7 bases, leaving 9 bases not matched to a gene. This CDR3 is CASSQEPTSGIHNEQFF. The DNA of the CDR3 is TGTGCCAGCAGCCAAGAACCCACTAGCGGGATCCATAATGAGCAGTTCTTC.

The chain joins TRBV28 to TRBJ1-2; D ambiguous. CDR1 and CDR2 (germline): MDHEN, SYDVKM. V was cut by 3 bases and J by 7 bases, with 6 bases left in between. CDR3 size: 11 residues. CDR3 bases: TGTGCCAGCAGTTTGGGGTTTGGCTACACCTTC. Translation: CASSLGFGYTF.

The chain combines TRBV9 with TRBJ1-4, with D possibly being TRBD1 (5 bases). Trimming left V 3 bases short and J 3 bases short, with 12 bases between. This CDR3 has 15 residues. The germline V gene has CDR1 SGDLS and CDR2 YYNGEE. The CDR3 region is CASSAAGVPNEKLFF. The CDR3 DNA reads TGTGCCAGCAGCGCGGCGGGGGTCCCTAATGAAAAACTGTTTTTT. Full variable domain (missing parts from reference TRBV9 and TRBJ1-4): DSGVTQTPKHLITATGQRVTLRCSPRSGDLSVYWYQQSLDQGLQFLIQYYNGEERAKGNILERFSAQQFPDLHSELNLSSLELGDSALYFCASSAAGVPNEKLFFGSGTQLSVL.

The chain combines TRBV19 with TRBJ1-5; unclear D gene. V shed 6 bases and J shed 0 bases, with 9 bases lying between them. Germline values: CDR1 LNHDA, CDR2 SQIVND (reference sequence). The CDR3 contains 14 residues. The CDR3, as DNA: TGTGCCAGTAGCAACCGGGTTAGCAATCAGCCCCAGCATTTT. Amino acid sequence: CASSNRVSNQPQHF.

J is TRBJ1-2 and V is TRBV5-1; 7 nucleotides agree with TRBD1. This CDR3 has 14 amino acids. V shed 2 bases, J shed 4 bases, and the junction held 5 bases outside the gene matches. Per germline, CDR1 SGHRS and CDR2 YFSETQ. The CDR3 DNA sequence: TGCGCCAGCAGCTTTGAGGGGACAGCCTATGGCTACACCTTC. It codes for CASSFEGTAYGYTF.

In its sample, this clone was seen a few times. The rearrangement joins TRBV7-7 to TRBJ2-2; the D is unclear. The length of the CDR3 is 14 residues. Trimming removed 0 bases at V and 0 bases at J, with 2 bases between. CDR1 SSHAT and CDR2 FNYEAQ come from the germline V gene (reference sequence). Here the CDR3 reads CASSLAPNTGELFF. In nucleotides, the CDR3 is TGTGCCAGCAGCTTAGCCCCGAACACCGGGGAGCTGTTTTTT.

The V gene is TRBV30, the J gene TRBJ1-3; D might be TRBD1 (6 bases). Looked up from germline, CDR1 is GTSNPN and CDR2 is SVGIG (reference sequence). The CDR3 loop spans 13 amino acids. V lost 1 base to trimming and J lost 7 bases, with 11 bases between them. The DNA of the CDR3 is TGTGCCTGGAGTGCCTCAACAGGGAACACCATATATTTT. Encoded protein: CAWSASTGNTIYF.

The V call is TRBV5-6, the J call TRBJ2-1; tentatively, D is TRBD1 (6 bases). CDR1 is SGHDT, CDR2 YYEEEE, per germline. The CDR3 contains 15 residues. The V end lost 5 bases, the J end lost 0 bases, and 12 bases lay between the germline ends. CDR3 amino acids: CASSQDRNSYNEQFF. CDR3 bases: TGTGCCAGCAGTCAAGACAGGAACTCCTACAATGAGCAGTTCTTC.

This sequence joins TRBV5-1 and TRBJ1-1; no definite D call. Germline V gene data show CDR1 as SGHRS and CDR2 as YFSETQ. The CDR3 loop spans 12 amino acids. Trimming removed 3 bases from V and 4 bases from J, with 7 bases in between. This chain's CDR3 is CASSSSLTEAFF. CDR3 DNA: TGCGCCAGCAGCTCCAGTCTCACTGAAGCTTTCTTT.

The count of this clone is one. V and J are TRBV7-2 and TRBJ2-7; 7 bases match TRBD1. Looked up from germline, CDR1 is SGHTA and CDR2 is FQGNSA. CDR3 length: 15 residues. Losses at the gene ends were 0 bases for V and 3 bases for J; bases not matched to a gene: 5. The DNA for the CDR3 is TGTGCCAGCAGCTTAGCCGTGGGACAGAGCTACGAGCAGTACTTC. It codes for CASSLAVGQSYEQYF.

The gene calls are TRBV5-6 and TRBJ2-3, with TRBD2 matching over 11 bases. Germline V gene data show CDR1 as SGHDT and CDR2 as YYEEEE. The CDR3 extends over 13 amino acids. Unmatched junction bases numbered 2, after V lost 6 bases and J lost 5 bases. The CDR3 spells CASTSGRLDTQYF. CDR3 in DNA: TGTGCCAGCACTAGCGGGAGGTTAGATACGCAGTATTTT.

V is TRBV19 and J is TRBJ1-5; TRBD1 is a possible D gene (5 bases). Germline V gives CDR1 LNHDA, CDR2 SQIVND (reference sequence). With 5 bases removed from V and 5 bases from J, the gap between germline ends came to 16 bases. The CDR3 is made up of 15 amino acids. In DNA form, the CDR3 reads TGTGCCAGTAGTCCGCGGACAACTGGGGATCAGCCCCAGCATTTT. Its protein product is CASSPRTTGDQPQHF. Variable domain in full (rest from reference TRBV19 and TRBJ1-5): DGGITQSPKYLFRKEGQNVTLSCEQNLNHDAMYWYRQDPGQGLRLIYYSQIVNDFQKGDIAEGYSVSREKKESFPLTVTSAQKNPTAFYLCASSPRTTGDQPQHFGDGTRLSIL.

The chain uses TRBV19 and TRBJ2-7; D not resolved. Per the germline V gene, CDR1 is LNHDA and CDR2 is SQIVND (reference sequence). The CDR3 consists of 13 residues. The V and J ends lost 5 bases and 2 bases respectively, with 10 bases between them. Here the CDR3 reads CASSFGDAYEQYF. The CDR3 DNA follows: TGTGCCAGTAGTTTCGGCGATGCCTACGAGCAGTACTTC. Filled out from reference TRBV19 and TRBJ2-7, the complete variable domain reads DGGITQSPKYLFRKEGQNVTLSCEQNLNHDAMYWYRQDPGQGLRLIYYSQIVNDFQKGDIAEGYSVSREKKESFPLTVTSAQKNPTAFYLCASSFGDAYEQYFGPGTRLTVT.

This clone was observed once. The chain links TRBV14 to TRBJ1-2, with D hard to call. The germline V gene has CDR1 SGHDN and CDR2 FVKESK. The ends were cut back, 6 bases at V and 2 bases at J, with 10 bases in the middle. This CDR3 is built from 13 residues. DNA of the CDR3: TGTGCCAGCAGTCTCGAGCCCAACTATGGCTACACCTTC. This sequence encodes CASSLEPNYGYTF.

V usage is TRBV7-3 and J usage is TRBJ2-5, with 8 bases that match TRBD2. This CDR3 has 15 residues. Germline V gives CDR1 SGHTA, CDR2 FQGTGA. With 3 bases clipped from V and 1 base from J, the junction kept 4 bases outside the gene matches. The chain's CDR3 is CASSLDGRGQETQYF. As DNA, the CDR3 is TGTGCCAGCAGCTTGGACGGGAGGGGCCAAGAGACCCAGTACTTC.

The V call is TRBV6-5, the J call TRBJ1-1; 8 nucleotides line up with TRBD1. Germline V gives CDR1 MNHEY, CDR2 SVGAGI. V was clipped by 5 bases and J by 6 bases; unmatched bases: 5. The CDR3 has 13 residues. CDR3 in DNA: TGTGCCAGCAGTAACAGGGGGGTCCCTGAAGCTTTCTTT. Its protein product is CASSNRGVPEAFF.

This sequence joins TRBV18 and TRBJ2-1; 9 positions match TRBD2. Germline lookup yields CDR1 KGHSH and CDR2 LQKENI. CDR3 size: 19 residues. V lost 5 bases to trimming and J lost 0 bases; unmatched junction nucleotides: 14. Here the CDR3 DNA reads TGTGCCAGCTCAATCCTGGAGACTAGCGGAGTCCTCTCCTACAATGAGCAGTTCTTC. Amino acids: CASSILETSGVLSYNEQFF.

The rearrangement joins TRBV9 to TRBJ2-3; possibly TRBD1 or TRBD2 for D (6 bases each). The CDR3 has 17 residues. Germline V gene lookup returns CDR1 SGDLS and CDR2 YYNGEE. With 0 bases removed from V and 4 bases from J, the gap between germline ends came to 18 bases. The CDR3 coding sequence is TGTGCCAGCAGCGTAGGAGGCCCGGGGGCTCATTCAGATACGCAGTATTTT. The encoded protein is CASSVGGPGAHSDTQYF.

The V and J genes are TRBV6-5 and TRBJ1-1; perhaps TRBD1 as D (5 bases). This CDR3 contains 14 residues. V was trimmed by 6 bases and J by 8 bases, leaving 19 bases between them. CDR1 and CDR2 from the germline V gene are MNHEY and SVGAGI. CDR3 nucleotide sequence: TGTGCCAGCAGCTTGCTTGGACGGGGCTGGGAAGCTTTCTTT. Translation gives CASSLLGRGWEAFF.

The V call is TRBV30, the J call TRBJ1-6, with 7 bases fitting TRBD1. V lost 8 bases and J lost 0; bases outside the gene matches: 7. Germline assignment: CDR1 GTSNPN and CDR2 SVGIG (reference sequence). The CDR3 has 15 residues. Here the CDR3 reads CAGRDSFSYNSPLHF. The CDR3 coding sequence is TGTGCCGGAAGGGACAGCTTCTCCTATAATTCACCCCTCCACTTT.

V is TRBV5-1 and J is TRBJ2-7; 10 nucleotides agree with TRBD2. Germline V lookup: CDR1 SGHRS, CDR2 YFSETQ. V lost 4 bases and J lost 2; bases outside the gene matches: 3. The CDR3 runs 14 residues. Here the CDR3 DNA reads TGCGCCAGCAGCCTAGCGGGAGCGCCCTACGAGCAGTACTTC. Its protein product is CASSLAGAPYEQYF.

This clone was seen just once. The chain combines TRBV19 with TRBJ2-7; D may match TRBD1 or TRBD2 (5 bases each). This CDR3 is 13 amino acids long. The V end lost 3 bases, the J end lost 3 bases, and 9 bases lay between the germline ends. Germline V lookup: CDR1 LNHDA, CDR2 SQIVND (reference sequence). The CDR3, as DNA: TGTGCCAGTAGTATGGGACCCAACTACGAGCAGTACTTC. This sequence encodes CASSMGPNYEQYF.

The genes are TRBV5-8 and TRBJ1-2; 11 bases agree with TRBD1. V lost 4 bases, J lost 4 bases, and 6 bases stayed unmatched. CDR3 length: 15 amino acids. Germline assignment: CDR1 SGHTS and CDR2 YDEGEE. This chain's CDR3 is CASSRRTGGAYGYTF. CDR3 nucleotide sequence: TGTGCCAGCAGCCGGAGGACAGGGGGCGCCTATGGCTACACCTTC.

V usage is TRBV5-1 and J usage is TRBJ1-1; a possible D gene is TRBD1 (5 bases). This CDR3 has 15 amino acids. Per the germline V gene, CDR1 is SGHRS and CDR2 is YFSETQ. Between the trimmed V and J ends, which lost 2 bases and 1 base, there was a span of 12 bases. The CDR3 sequence is CASSLSGGGNTEAFF. The DNA for the CDR3 is TGCGCCAGCAGCTTATCGGGGGGAGGGAACACTGAAGCTTTCTTT.

This rearrangement joins TRBV27 to TRBJ2-1, with a tentative D call TRBD1 (5 bases). CDR3 size: 14 residues. Germline-derived CDR1 and CDR2 are MNHEY and SMNVEV (reference sequence). V dropped 4 bases and J dropped 6 bases, with 13 bases sitting between them. CDR3: CASSSWGQGNEQFF. CDR3 in DNA: TGTGCCAGCAGTTCGTGGGGCCAGGGCAATGAGCAGTTCTTC.